This T cell receptor beta chain comes out of a study of blood T cell repertoires in COVID-19. Overall study context: The United States, Italy and Spain provided the acute and convalescent COVID-19 samples. From T cells, B-cell-depleted T cells, or PBMCs came the material, which was cDNA or gDNA.

As processed by the authors: Quantification of nucleated cells was approximated via reference gene primer amplification. Here immunoSEQ multiplex PCR was the method, and the copy in TCRdb shows in-frame clones only, minus some. The D gene and trimming were derived from the DNA, and the V and J assignments and clone size from that table. This sample has about 210,000 clones, with over 70% found just once. The CDR3 totals 15 residues. J gave up 1 base and V 3 bases, and 3 bases lay outside the gene matches. Germline V CDR1 and CDR2: SGHTA, FQGTGA. The chain uses TRBV7-3 and TRBJ2-3, with 8 nucleotides matching TRBD2. The material sequenced was peripheral blood. The receptor's source is a man aged 55-75 years with acute or convalescent COVID-19. CDR3 bases: TGTGCCAGCAGCTTGGGAGCGGGGGGCACAGATACGCAGTATTTT. Translating gives CASSLGAGGTDTQYF.